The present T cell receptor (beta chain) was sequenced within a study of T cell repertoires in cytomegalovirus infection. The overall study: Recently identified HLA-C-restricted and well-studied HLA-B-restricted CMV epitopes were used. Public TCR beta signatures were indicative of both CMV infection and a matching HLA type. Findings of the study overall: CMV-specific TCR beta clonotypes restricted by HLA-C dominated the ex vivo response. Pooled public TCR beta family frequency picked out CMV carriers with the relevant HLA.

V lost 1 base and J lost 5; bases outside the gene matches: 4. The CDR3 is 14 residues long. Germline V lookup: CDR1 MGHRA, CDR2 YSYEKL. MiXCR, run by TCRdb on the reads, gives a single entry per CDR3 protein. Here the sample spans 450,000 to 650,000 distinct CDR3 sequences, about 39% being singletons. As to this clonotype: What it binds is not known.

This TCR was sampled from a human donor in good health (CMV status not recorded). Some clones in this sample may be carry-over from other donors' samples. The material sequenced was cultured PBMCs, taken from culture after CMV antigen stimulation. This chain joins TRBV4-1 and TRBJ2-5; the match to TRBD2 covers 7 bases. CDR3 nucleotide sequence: TGCGCCAGCAGCCAAGGGGGGGGAGATGAGACCCAGTACTTC. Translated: CASSQGGGDETQYF.